This T cell receptor beta chain stems from a study of vaccination and CD4 T cells after COVID-19. In regard to this clonotype: What it recognizes is unknown.

Noted treatment: roughly 11-day PBMC culture with coronavirus spike peptide pools or control peptides (ViraFEST assay). With peptide pools, ViraFEST first expanded antigen-specific T cells and afterwards sequenced their TCRs. Per well, 1.5 million to 2.5 million PBMCs were cultured in the presence of about 9.2 IU/ml IL-2 and 9 to 10 ug/ml peptide pools. Scientists ran DNA taken from cultured CD4+ T cells through the Oncomine TCR Beta short-read assay for sequencing. Via MiXCR, TCRdb re-called the PCR reads, giving one row per CDR3 protein. The table has 20,000 to 25,000 distinct CDR3 sequences, around two thirds seen once. Trimming pared 1 base from V and 4 bases from J, leaving 5 bases between. From germline, CDR1 is SGHDT and CDR2 YYEEEE. This CDR3 is built from 12 residues.

The sequence was obtained from a human donor who received a COVID-19 vaccine. The gene calls are TRBV5-6 and TRBJ1-2; D gene ambiguous. The sequenced sample was CD4+ T cells from blood, cultured in vitro, obtained before SARS-CoV-2 vaccination. CDR3 sequence: CASSLSGYGYTF. The CDR3 DNA follows: TGTGCCAGCAGCTTGTCAGGCTATGGCTACACCTTC.